Reported below is one T cell receptor beta chain. This clone has only a few counts. This receptor's antigen is unknown. No per-base quality is available; no much larger clone lies one base away. These data originate in a study of blood T cell repertoires in COVID-19 (TCRdb year 2020). In terms of the full investigation: Collaborator samples came from the United States, Italy and Spain and covered acute and convalescent phases of COVID-19. The material from the prospective study consisted of cDNA or gDNA derived from T cells, B-cell-depleted T cells, or PBMCs. The dataset comprised deeply sampled blood TCRbeta repertoires from subjects exposed to, actively infected with, or recovered from COVID-19. The repertoires were made available in a free public database intended to serve as a resource for research on the immune response to SARS-CoV-2. The samples were drawn from the first 160 participants of the ongoing ImmuneRACE study and from 1,254 subjects provided by 6 global collaborators. A de-identified subject ID, COVID-19 status, age in years and sex were almost always included in the sample metadata. Where HLA class I and class II types were available, the types were taken from metadata supplied by the sample provider, not from assay-based typing. Results and caveats for the whole study, not just this receptor: How much clinical and demographic metadata was included differed by source and by participant, and the metadata was provided uncurated.

One collaborating source in Seattle enrolled patients while the patients were actively infected and followed the patients over time throughout the course of disease. Each collaborating institution followed its own protocols to collect whole blood in K2EDTA tubes. Collaborator samples were shipped for TCRbeta analysis as frozen whole blood, isolated PBMCs, or DNA extracted from either sample type. TCRbeta CDR3 regions were amplified from genomic DNA using the immunoSEQ Assay, a bias-controlled multiplex PCR. Processing in the source paper ran as follows. The number of nucleated cells in each sample was estimated by amplification of reference gene primers within the assay. To quantify the absolute abundance of each unique TCRbeta CDR3 rearrangement, sequence reads were collapsed and filtered. For each sample, productive Simpson clonality was calculated as the square root of Simpson's diversity index across productive rearrangements. Drawn from immuneACCESS, this table holds only the in-frame rearrangements with V and J called that TCRdb kept. Clones are partly lost; checked studies trace under half to an unresolved V gene and leave the rest unexplained. That table furnishes V, J and clone size, whereas the DNA furnished D and trimming. A total of 190,000 or so clones appear in this sample, 80% to 85% of them only once. About 10% of the sample is taken by the ten largest.

The junction shows trimming of 1 base on V and 0 bases on J, plus 9 bases between the germline ends. The CDR3 runs 15 residues from the cysteine to the phenylalanine. Left in the record is the CDR3 DNA by itself, 45 bases read in frame from the first base. CDR1 and CDR2, per the germline V gene (reference sequence), are LGHDT and YNNKEL. The origin of this receptor is a woman at least 80 years old with COVID-19, enrolled during active disease. The chain is made from TRBV3-1 (or the pseudogene TRBV3-2) and TRBJ2-5; no D gene can be assigned with confidence. The sequencing sample was made of peripheral blood. The CDR3 protein is CASSQAYSYQETQYF. The sequenced DNA: TGTGCCAGCAGCCAAGCGTATTCGTACCAAGAGACCCAGTACTTC.